This entry lists 28 T cell receptor beta chains sequenced from one sample in a study of spatial heterogeneity in lung cancer. Broader study findings: It was found that expanded intratumoral alpha and beta TCR counts tracked tumor mutation counts.

No cognate antigen is known for these TCRs. TCRdb analysed the 5' RACE reads with MiXCR anew, one entry per CDR3 protein. The sample has about 11,000 distinct CDR3 sequences; roughly 12% are singletons. Indicated time point: sample taken at primary tumor resection. The source was lung tumor tissue, collected at surgery. These receptor sequences come from a female donor with early-stage non-small cell lung cancer.

The chain is built from TRBV7-9 and TRBJ2-3; D unresolved. V was clipped by 3 bases and J by 6 bases, with 19 bases between them. Germline CDR1 is SEHNR and CDR2 is FQNEAQ (reference sequence). This CDR3 region has 16 residues. This chain's CDR3 is CASSFISGQPSDTQYF. CDR3 nucleotides: TGTGCCAGCAGCTTTATCTCGGGTCAGCCGTCGGATACGCAGTATTTT.

Within the sample, this clonotype is medium-sized. The chain combines TRBV7-2 with TRBJ2-3, with 14 bases that match TRBD2. Germline lookup yields CDR1 SGHTA and CDR2 FQGNSA. V trimming: 7 bases; J trimming: 8 bases; junction bases outside the gene matches: 8. The CDR3 has 15 residues. CDR3 amino acids: CASNPGLAGEVTQYF. The CDR3 DNA reads as TGTGCCAGCAACCCGGGACTAGCGGGAGAGGTTACGCAGTATTTT.

This clonotype was recorded at least ten times. V and J are TRBV6-2 or TRBV6-3 and TRBJ1-5, with 7 bases fitting TRBD1. The V gene end was trimmed by 6 bases and the J gene end by 6 bases; junction bases not matched to a gene: 11. From germline, CDR1 is MNHEY and CDR2 SVGEGT. The CDR3 totals 15 residues. Here the CDR3 reads CASSREGGAGQPQHF. DNA of the CDR3: TGTGCCAGCAGCCGCGAAGGGGGCGCGGGTCAGCCCCAGCATTTT.

The rearrangement links TRBV19 to TRBJ1-1; D is ambiguous. Trimming took off 10 bases at V and 0 bases at J, with 12 bases between the two ends. The V gene's germline CDR1 is LNHDA and CDR2 SQIVND (reference sequence). The CDR3 is 13 amino acids. The DNA for the CDR3 is TGTGCCACCAACGGGGAGTTGAACACTGAAGCTTTCTTT. It yields the protein CATNGELNTEAFF.

Regarding this clonotype: One end of the junction varies from germline; a read error may be responsible. The CDR3 DNA reads TGCAGTTCTAGCGGGGTTGGGGATACGCAGTATTTT. Protein: CSSSGVGDTQYF. The V and J genes are TRBV20-1 and TRBJ2-3; TRBD2 matches at 9 bases. The CDR3 extends over 12 amino acids. Per the germline V gene, CDR1 is DFQATT and CDR2 is SNEGSKA (reference sequence).

In its sample, this clonotype ranks as medium-sized (0.01 to 0.1%). The V call is TRBV7-2, the J call TRBJ1-5; D is uncertain. Between the trimmed V and J ends, which lost 1 base and 2 bases, there was a span of 15 bases. The CDR3 spans 17 residues. Germline V gene data show CDR1 as SGHTA and CDR2 as FQGNSA. CDR3 sequence (DNA): TGTGCCAGCAGCTTAGGACGGGGAGAGGGTGGCAATCAGCCCCAGCATTTT. Translated, it gives CASSLGRGEGGNQPQHF.

This clonotype has ten or more counts. The gene calls are TRBV7-2 and TRBJ2-1; no clear D. CDR3 length: 12 amino acids. CDR1 and CDR2 from the germline V gene are SGHTA and FQGNSA. V was cut by 5 bases and J by 7 bases, with 9 bases left in between. This chain's CDR3 is CASSPGWNEQFF. The CDR3 DNA reads TGTGCCAGCAGCCCTGGATGGAATGAGCAGTTCTTC.

This clonotype is labeled medium-sized. This chain uses TRBV7-6 with TRBJ1-1; D is unresolved. The V gene's germline CDR1 is SGHVS and CDR2 FNYEAQ. Trimming took off 4 bases at V and 0 bases at J, with 6 bases between the two ends. The CDR3 is 13 residues long. CDR3 amino acids: CASSSQMNTEAFF. CDR3 nucleotides: TGTGCCAGCAGCTCACAGATGAACACTGAAGCTTTCTTT.

This clonotype was seen repeatedly, ten times or more. The rearrangement joins TRBV4-2 to TRBJ1-1; no clear D. Germline CDR1 is LGHNA and CDR2 is YNFKEQ. With 0 bases removed from V and 5 bases from J, the gap between germline ends came to 7 bases. This CDR3 is built from 13 residues. The CDR3 loop reads CASSQDLQTEAFF. The CDR3 bases are TGTGCCAGCAGCCAAGATCTCCAAACTGAAGCTTTCTTT.

The chain has TRBV30 and TRBJ1-1; a weak D match, TRBD1 (5 bases). The CDR3 loop spans 11 amino acids. The ends were cut back, 2 bases at V and 10 bases at J, with 11 bases in the middle. The germline gives CDR1 GTSNPN, CDR2 SVGIG (reference sequence). The CDR3 DNA is TGTGCCTGGAGTTATCAGGGAGGAGCTTTCTTT. As protein: CAWSYQGGAFF. Based on the CDR3 plus reference TRBV30 and TRBJ1-1, the full variable domain is SQTIHQWPATLVQPVGSPLSLECTVEGTSNPNLYWYRQAAGRGLQLLFYSVGIGQISSEVPQNLSASRPQDRQFILSSKKLLLSDSGFYLCAWSYQGGAFFGQGTRLTVV.

The chain carries TRBV2 and TRBJ2-1; 8 positions match TRBD1. Unmatched junction bases numbered 3, after V lost 2 bases and J lost 3 bases. In germline, CDR1 is SNHLY, CDR2 FYNNEI. CDR3 length: 15 amino acids. DNA of the CDR3: TGTGCCAGCAGTGAAATGACAGGGGACTACAATGAGCAGTTCTTC. Its protein product is CASSEMTGDYNEQFF.

This clonotype was detected ten times or more. This chain links TRBV6-5 with TRBJ2-1; 8 nucleotides match TRBD1. Germline values: CDR1 MNHEY, CDR2 SVGAGI. The CDR3 loop spans 14 amino acids. With V trimmed by 5 bases and J by 5 bases, 5 bases remained unmatched. CDR3 protein: CASSPRTGHNEQFF. CDR3 bases: TGTGCCAGCAGTCCCCGGACAGGGCACAATGAGCAGTTCTTC.

In its sample, this clonotype was seen many times. The chain has TRBV7-2 and TRBJ2-7, with 10 bases fitting TRBD1. J was trimmed by 6 bases and V by 0 bases; bases with no gene match: 8. The germline V gene encodes CDR1 SGHTA and CDR2 FQGNSA. CDR3 size: 16 residues. CDR3 DNA sequence: TGTGCCAGCAGCTTAGCGAGGGGGACAGGGGATCCCGAGCAGTACTTC. Its translation is CASSLARGTGDPEQYF.

This clonotype counts as large (0.1 to 1%). The gene calls are TRBV19 and TRBJ2-2; 9 nucleotides agree with TRBD2. Germline-derived CDR1 and CDR2 are LNHDA and SQIVND (reference sequence). V gave up 3 bases and J gave up 4 bases; unmatched junction bases: 3. CDR3 length: 15 amino acids. Here the CDR3 reads CASSMTSGSTGELFF. The CDR3 bases are TGTGCCAGTAGTATGACTAGCGGATCCACCGGGGAGCTGTTTTTT.

The gene calls are TRBV9 and TRBJ1-2; possible D gene TRBD1, 6 bases. Germline values: CDR1 SGDLS, CDR2 YYNGEE. The ends were cut back, 4 bases at V and 2 bases at J, with 12 bases in the middle. The length of the CDR3 is 14 residues. DNA for the CDR3: TGTGCCAGCAGCTCCGGGACATTAAACTATGGCTACACCTTC. This sequence encodes CASSSGTLNYGYTF.

On this clonotype itself: A much larger clonotype is one base distant, so this may be a read error. The rearrangement uses TRBV7-2 and TRBJ2-7; D is undetermined. Germline CDR1 and CDR2: SGHTA and FQGNSA. The CDR3 is made up of 14 amino acids. CDR3 in amino acids: CASSLGQAWNELYF. DNA of the CDR3: TGTGCCAGCAGCTTAGGGCAGGCCTGGAACGAGCTGTACTTC.

The chain joins TRBV20-1 to TRBJ2-5; 13 bases align to TRBD2. V shed 5 bases, J shed 5 bases, and the junction held 11 bases outside the gene matches. The CDR3 extends over 16 amino acids. Germline loops: CDR1 DFQATT, CDR2 SNEGSKA (reference sequence). CDR3 coding DNA: TGCAGTGCTGAATGGGGACTAGCGGGATGGGGGGAGACCCAGTACTTC. The encoded protein is CSAEWGLAGWGETQYF.

Ten or more counts support this clonotype. This sequence joins TRBV11-2 and TRBJ2-3, with 9 bases that match TRBD1. The CDR3 covers 15 residues. Germline V lookup: CDR1 SGHAT, CDR2 FQNNGV. Trimming removed 4 bases from V and 2 bases from J; junction bases left unmatched: 4. The DNA for the CDR3 is TGTGCCAGCAGCTCCGGACAGGGGTACACAGATACGCAGTATTTT. Its translation: CASSSGQGYTDTQYF.

The sample holds many counts of this clonotype. CDR3 sequence: CAWSAEGGAYNEQFF. CDR3 nucleotide sequence: TGTGCCTGGAGCGCCGAGGGGGGGGCCTACAATGAGCAGTTCTTC. V and J are TRBV30 and TRBJ2-1; a weak D match, TRBD2 (7 bases). The germline V and J ends were trimmed by 3 bases and 2 bases, with 14 bases remaining between them. Germline-derived CDR1 and CDR2 are GTSNPN and SVGIG (reference sequence). CDR3 length equals 15 residues.

This clonotype was counted at least ten times. The chain uses TRBV6-1 and TRBJ1-5; D not certain. V was cut by 8 bases and J by 0 bases, with 5 bases left in between. Germline CDR1 and CDR2: MNHNS and SASEGT. This CDR3 spans 12 amino acids. The CDR3, as DNA: TGTGCCAGCCAGGATAGCAATCAGCCCCAGCATTTT. It translates to CASQDSNQPQHF.

This clonotype was observed many times. The gene calls are TRBV6-5 and TRBJ1-5; possibly TRBD1 for D (5 bases). CDR3 length: 13 residues. CDR1 is MNHEY and CDR2 is SVGAGI in the germline V gene. V gave up 7 bases and J gave up 5 bases, with 12 bases separating them. CDR3 sequence reads: CASMRGRDQPQHF. For the CDR3, the DNA is TGTGCCAGCATGCGGGGGAGGGATCAGCCCCAGCATTTT.

This clonotype occurred many times. The chain carries TRBV12-3 or TRBV12-4 and TRBJ1-2; unclear D gene. The CDR3 sequence is 13 residues long. Trimming took off 8 bases at V and 3 bases at J, with 13 bases between the two ends. The CDR3 region has the DNA TGTGCCAGCGGTGGGATTTCGGACTATGGCTACACCTTC. It yields the protein CASGGISDYGYTF.

This clonotype was observed many times. For the CDR3, the DNA is TGTGCCAGCAGCAGTAGAGTAATTGGCTACACCTTC. Its translation: CASSSRVIGYTF. The chain recombines TRBV9 with TRBJ1-2; D gene ambiguous. With 4 bases removed from V and 7 bases from J, the gap between germline ends came to 11 bases. Germline CDR1 and CDR2: SGDLS and YYNGEE. The CDR3 contains 12 residues.

This clonotype showed up many times. J is TRBJ2-5 and V is TRBV20-1, with no clear D. The CDR3 covers 12 residues. The V gene lost 3 bases and the J gene lost 4 bases, with 9 bases spanning the gap. Germline CDR1 is DFQATT and CDR2 is SNEGSKA (reference sequence). CDR3 DNA sequence: TGCAGTGCTAGTTCCGTCCGAGAGACCCAGTACTTC. Translation gives CSASSVRETQYF.

This clonotype showed up just a few times. The rearrangement joins TRBV29-1 to TRBJ1-2, with TRBD1 as a possible D gene (6 bases). The V gene lost 4 bases and the J gene lost 8 bases, with 14 bases spanning the gap. The germline gives CDR1 SQVTM, CDR2 ANQGSEA. The CDR3 runs 12 residues. CDR3 amino acids: CSVGGGQSGYTF. The CDR3 DNA sequence: TGCAGCGTTGGAGGGGGACAATCCGGCTACACCTTC.

This clonotype was seen repeatedly, ten times or more. The chain has TRBV7-8 and TRBJ2-5; TRBD2 matches 10 bases. Per the germline V gene, CDR1 is SGHVS and CDR2 is FQNEAQ. With 1 base clipped from V and 4 bases from J, the junction kept 6 bases outside the gene matches. The CDR3 covers 16 residues. The CDR3 is CASSLVVAGGGETQYF. The CDR3 DNA sequence: TGTGCCAGCAGCTTAGTGGTAGCGGGAGGCGGAGAGACCCAGTACTTC. The whole variable domain, filled in from reference TRBV7-8 and TRBJ2-5, reads GAGVSQSPRYKVAKRGQDVALRCDPISGHVSLFWYQQALGQGPEFLTYFQNEAQLDKSGLPSDRFFAERPEGSVSTLKIQRTQQEDSAVYLCASSLVVAGGGETQYFGPGTRLLVL.

This clonotype was recorded at least ten times. This chain joins TRBV20-1 and TRBJ2-1; unclear D gene. Germline-derived CDR1 and CDR2 are DFQATT and SNEGSKA (reference sequence). V lost 6 bases, J lost 5 bases, and 11 bases lay in between. This CDR3 has 12 residues. CDR3 residues: CSATRVNNEQFF. DNA for the CDR3: TGCAGTGCCACCCGAGTAAACAATGAGCAGTTCTTC.

This clonotype has a count of ten or more. V is TRBV6-2 or TRBV6-3 and J is TRBJ1-4; D call uncertain. V gave up 4 bases and J gave up 8 bases, with 8 bases separating them. The V gene's germline CDR1 is MNHEY and CDR2 SVGEGT. This CDR3 spans 12 amino acids. For the CDR3, the DNA is TGTGCCAGCAGTTCGTCAGAGGAAAAACTGTTTTTT. Its protein product is CASSSSEEKLFF.